This T cell receptor beta chain appears in the sequencing data of a study of blood T cells in healthy people across ages (dated by TCRdb to the mid-2010s). Background on the whole study: In model experiments, roughly one uniquely barcoded TCR beta cDNA molecule per two T cells was captured by template switching. Age-related changes in TCR beta repertoire diversity were measured in the study by deep sequencing normalized with unique cDNA molecular identifiers. Four age groups were formed from the donors: young (average approximately 16 years), middle-aged (approximately 39), aged (roughly 58) and long-lived (around 82). To avoid experimental bias, donors of different ages were distributed randomly across sequencing lanes. Using the same blood draw, the study looked at two additional independent replicas of 1 million unique cDNA reads for two donors, one aged 18 to 30 and the other aged 80 or older.

What the study reported, not specific to this receptor: As age increased, observed TCR beta diversity per million T cells dropped in a roughly linear way, and a significant reduction was already evident by age roughly 36. Compared with the aged group, more naive CD4+ T cells, fewer expanded clones and increased TCR diversity were shown by the long-lived group, suggesting age selection. Bulk unsorted PBMC profiling prevented conclusive comparison of naive and antigen-experienced compartments. Because donor CMV infection status was unknown, age-related changes in expanded clonotypes were potentially confounded. Estimates of total diversity based on one million sequenced T cells were considered lower bounds and underestimates. Observed TCR beta diversity correlated strongly with the percentage of naive T cells measured by flow cytometry.

The CDR3 runs 15 amino acids, cysteine and phenylalanine included. The CDR3 DNA has 45 bases and is translated from base 1. The junction shows trimming of 7 bases on V and 4 bases on J, and the gene matches do not reach 12 bases of it. CDR1 SGHRS and CDR2 YFSETQ are derived from the germline V gene. Turning to this clonotype: Which antigen it targets is not known. Base qualities are not at hand, and no much larger clone is one base apart.

The roughly 37 donors, aged about 6 to 100 years, were systemically healthy Caucasian individuals from Russia. Each donor gave approximately 9.4 milliliters of peripheral blood, drawn into EDTA-treated Vacutainer tubes. Ficoll-Paque density-gradient centrifugation was used to isolate PBMCs, with at least 7 million per sample. Total RNA, at least 6 micrograms per sample, was extracted from PBMCs with Trizol reagent. The percentages of naive CD45RAhigh/CD27high T cells were determined by flow cytometry on a PBMC aliquot from every donor. The library came from 5' RACE. The instrument was an Illumina HiSeq 2500. A second PCR of about 7 to 12 cycles was performed with a sample-barcoded 5' primer and a J-beta primer mix. A template-switch 5' adaptor carrying 12 random nucleotides introduced a unique molecular identifier onto each TCR beta cDNA molecule. Each sample yielded at least 3 million CDR3-containing paired-end reads. All of the RNA was converted into first-strand cDNA using the Mint cDNA synthesis kit, with a TRBC-specific oligonucleotide serving as the primer. After uracil-DNA glycosylase treatment, a first 18-cycle PCR used universal primers M1SS and BC2_uni_R on all cDNA. In the source study's methods: Each sample was normalized by randomly selecting 1 million high-quality reads, each carrying a distinct molecular identifier. Instead of being binned into consensus sequences, reads that shared molecular identifiers were thrown out. MiTCR, set to a Q25 quality threshold and the strictest error-elimination algorithm, was used for CDR3 identification, clonotype clustering and error correction. Lower-bound total TCR beta diversity was estimated with a nonparametric unseen species model using Euler transformation. In TCRdb, the public reads were trimmed at Q25 with fastp and aligned with MiXCR, with productive beta chains retained. Rows merge per CDR3 protein into single entries with the most common DNA and genes. None of the V and J calls come from the authors' own analysis; TCRdb made them. This sample has around 800,000 distinct CDR3 sequences in its table, and 62% of those were observed once. The ten largest clonotypes hold roughly 25% of the sample.

The sequence was collected from a man aged 25-45 years in good health. The source material was blood. This chain joins TRBV5-1 to TRBJ2-3, with 7 junctional bases fitting TRBD1. The CDR3: CASVRDSRVPDTQYF. The nucleotides are TGCGCCAGCGTTAGGGACAGCCGAGTTCCAGATACGCAGTATTTT.